The source of this TCR beta chain is a study of blood T cell repertoires in COVID-19. Background on the study: The United States, Italy and Spain were the sources of the acute and convalescent COVID-19 samples. In each case, the material was cDNA or gDNA derived from T cells, B-cell-depleted T cells, or PBMCs.

The germline V gene has CDR1 MDHEN and CDR2 SYDVKM. This CDR3 region has 15 residues. Trimming removed 4 bases at V and 6 bases at J, with 18 bases between. Authors' methods: Estimates of nucleated cell counts were drawn from the amplification of reference gene primers. Libraries were prepared by immunoSEQ multiplex PCR; TCRdb keeps only in-frame clonotypes and omits some of them. Clonal size and the V and J genes are those of that table, whereas D and trimming came from the DNA. The table shows some 220,000 clones, with approximately 80% occurring only once. This clonotype was obtained from a man aged 50 or older with active or convalescent COVID-19. Sequencing was carried out using peripheral blood. The rearrangement joins TRBV28 to TRBJ1-2, with D uncertain. Here the CDR3 reads CASSSGSRVRDGYTF. The DNA of the CDR3 is TGTGCCAGCAGTTCCGGGTCCCGGGTGAGGGATGGCTACACCTTC.